The TCR beta chain described here comes from a study of identifying expanded T cells in peripheral blood. The study's findings and limits: Two-week clone count variance significantly increased as total template count grew. Technical replicates showed about 1.1 changed clones; approximately 2 weeks approximately 15; four weeks 19.

Generated by immunoSEQ multiplex PCR, the TCRdb table keeps only in-frame clones and is missing some. The sample yields approximately 86,000 clones, more than 75% seen once. A word on this clone: The antigen is undetermined.

No infections or other immune events were documented during collection. This CDR3 has 13 residues. Deletions cut 3 bases from V and 2 bases from J, with 6 bases between. Germline CDR1 and CDR2: LGHNA and YSLEER. The rearrangement links TRBV4-3 to TRBJ2-3; D is unresolved. Sequencing was performed on blood. This clonotype was sampled from a person aged 18 to 70 in good health. The CDR3 nucleotides are TGCGCCAGCAGCCAGATCTTCACAGATACGCAGTATTTT. It codes for CASSQIFTDTQYF.